This TCR beta chain was captured in a study of CD8 T cells in ankylosing spondylitis. Study-wide results and caveats: Within ankylosing spondylitis blood, a TCR beta motif made up of under 10 highly homologous variants appeared to be characteristic. A number of the motif variants had already been described in reactive arthritis synovial fluid and blood. Matched synovial fluid from ankylosing spondylitis patients was reported to be enriched for disease-linked clones.

Generation of TCR beta libraries employed quantitative 5'-RACE incorporating molecular barcodes. TCRdb redid the calling of the 5' RACE reads with MiXCR, one entry per CDR3 protein. The top ten hold around 5.3% of the sample, which has 50,000 to 75,000 distinct CDR3 sequences, 6.2% seen once. This CDR3 comprises 13 residues. Germline V gene sequence: CDR1 WSHSY, CDR2 SAAADI. Trimming took 8 bases from V and 5 from J, leaving 10 bases between them. In regard to this clonotype: Its antigen is undetermined.

Sequenced: synovial fluid, either unsorted or a sorted T cell fraction (not recorded which). The V and J genes are TRBV10-2 and TRBJ1-6; D remains unclear. The source is a male donor with ankylosing spondylitis. CDR3 DNA sequence: TGCGCCAGCGCAGACGGGGATAATTCACCCCTCCACTTT. It specifies CASADGDNSPLHF.